This T cell receptor (beta chain) comes out of a study of identical twins. The CDR3 contains 13 residues. Deletions cut 5 bases from V and 6 bases from J, with 14 bases between. Germline-derived CDR1 and CDR2 are SEHNR and FQNEAQ (reference sequence). Study findings and constraints: Surplus twin overlap in beta out-of-frame sequences was less pronounced.

TCRdb processed the 5' RACE reads anew with MiXCR; each CDR3 protein has one entry. The sample has hundreds of thousands of distinct CDR3 sequences, 21% seen once. A remark on this clonotype: Its specificity is not known.

Healthy Caucasians were all of the donors. The same sample was also used in a study of T cells expressing NK-cell markers. That work states: The eight sequenced donors comprised seven who were HCMV-seropositive and one who was seronegative.

The receptor was isolated from a woman aged 18-30 years in good health. Sample: PBMCs. The V call is TRBV7-9, the J call TRBJ2-7, with unresolved D. CDR3 protein: CASSTIASFEQYF. The CDR3 DNA is TGTGCCAGCAGCACCATAGCCTCTTTCGAGCAGTACTTC.